One sample yielded the 18 T cell receptor beta chains listed below, sequenced in a study of tumor-infiltrating lymphocytes in primary liver carcinoma. TCR beta cDNA was reverse-transcribed from about 500 ng of total RNA. The reaction used a constant-region primer and ProtoScript II reverse transcriptase. Nested multiplex PCR, run for three rounds with slightly modified ARM-PCR, yielded TCR beta libraries. In the first two PCR rounds, TRBV1-TRBV30 forward primers were paired with a C-beta reverse primer, and each round lasted 10 cycles. TCRdb passed the multiplex PCR reads through MiXCR, listing each CDR3 protein once. The sample consists of about 200,000 distinct CDR3 sequences, about two thirds of them appearing once. Unsorted whole blood served as the source of blood RNA, and germline DNA was extracted as well. The sample taken for sequencing was peripheral blood. Source of these receptors: a woman aged 60-75 years with primary liver carcinoma and hepatitis B virus infection.

Turning to this clonotype: The CDR3 carries no conserved terminal phenylalanine or tryptophan, so it likely arises from a read error. The rearrangement links TRBV12-3 or TRBV12-4 to TRBJ1-5; no firm D call. There are 15 residues in the CDR3. V was cut by 4 bases and J by 0 bases, with 10 bases left in between. CDR3 amino acids: CASSSGTDSNQPQHI. CDR3 nucleotide sequence: TGTGCCAGCAGTTCGGGCACGGATAGCAATCAGCCCCAGCATATT.

To note about this clonotype: Being one base from a much bigger clone, this may be a read error. V gene TRBV2 combines with J gene TRBJ2-5; possible D gene TRBD1, 5 bases. This CDR3 is 14 amino acids long. Germline CDR1 is SNHLY and CDR2 is FYNNEI. DNA of the CDR3: TGTGTCAGCAGGGCCGACCCATCTGGGGAGACCCAGTACTTC. As protein: CVSRADPSGETQYF. The complete variable domain, with remaining parts taken from reference TRBV2 and TRBJ2-5, reads EPEVTQTPSHQVTQMGQEVILRCVPISNHLYFYWYRQILGQKVEFLVSFYNNEISEKSEIFDDQFSVERPDGSNFTLKIRSTKLEDSAMYFCVSRADPSGETQYFGPGTRLLVL.

About this clonotype: This may stem from a read error, because a much larger clone lies one nucleotide away. The chain couples TRBV4-1 to TRBJ1-1; D unclear. Germline V lookup: CDR1 MGHRA, CDR2 YSYEKL. CDR3 size: 14 residues. In DNA form, the CDR3 reads TGCGCCAGCATCCAAGATGCGGTAAACACTGAAGCTTTCTTT. This gives the protein CASIQDAVNTEAFF.

The chain uses TRBV4-1 and TRBJ1-5, with TRBD1 matching 8 bases. The CDR3 has 16 amino acids. Trimming cost V 3 bases and J 0 bases; bases outside gene matches: 4. Germline V lookup: CDR1 MGHRA, CDR2 YSYEKL. CDR3 protein: CASSHGQGGSNQPQHF. The DNA of the CDR3 is TGCGCCAGCAGCCACGGACAGGGTGGTAGCAATCAGCCCCAGCATTTT.

The chain uses TRBV6-1 and TRBJ2-1; weak D call: TRBD2 (6 bases). The V gene lost 9 bases and the J gene lost 8 bases, with 26 bases spanning the gap. The CDR3 is made up of 16 amino acids. Germline V lookup: CDR1 MNHNS, CDR2 SASEGT. CDR3 amino acids: CASGTPLRVSWDEQFF. As DNA, the CDR3 is TGTGCCAGTGGGACTCCCCTCCGCGTGAGTTGGGATGAGCAGTTCTTC.

This clonotype was seen ten or more times. The gene calls are TRBV11-2 and TRBJ2-7; TRBD1 matches 8 bases. The V segment lost 4 bases and the J segment 2 bases; nucleotides outside the gene matches: 7. Germline CDR1 reads SGHAT; CDR2 reads FQNNGV. This CDR3 spans 15 amino acids. CDR3 nucleotides: TGTGCCAGCAGCTCCATCGGACAGGGAGCCTACGAGCAGTACTTC. Translation gives CASSSIGQGAYEQYF.

The table lists this clonotype with many counts. CDR3 coding DNA: TGTGCCAGCAGCTCGGCGCCAGATACGCAGTATTTT. It is translated as CASSSAPDTQYF. The chain recombines TRBV11-2 with TRBJ2-3; D gene ambiguous. CDR3 size: 12 residues. Trimming took 4 bases from V and 4 from J, leaving 6 bases between them. Germline V gives CDR1 SGHAT, CDR2 FQNNGV.

Of note for this clonotype: Compared with germline, one end of the junction differs, possibly owing to a read error. V is TRBV12-3 or TRBV12-4 and J is TRBJ1-1, with 8 bases lining up with TRBD1. This CDR3 comprises 13 residues. This chain's CDR3 is CASNLGQGTEAFF. The CDR3 nucleotides are TGTGCCAGCAATTTAGGACAGGGCACTGAAGCTTTCTTT.

With regard to this clonotype: A much larger clone differs from this one at a single base, so this may be a read error. The J gene is TRBJ1-2, the V gene TRBV7-8; 7 nucleotides match TRBD1. CDR1 is SGHVS, CDR2 FQNEAQ, per germline. The CDR3 has 14 amino acids. The CDR3 is CANSLAGTVGGYTF. The DNA of the CDR3 is TGTGCCAACAGCTTAGCCGGGACAGTGGGAGGCTACACCTTC.

The rearrangement uses TRBV28 and TRBJ2-5; D is possibly TRBD1 (6 bases). The CDR3 contains 13 residues. Germline values: CDR1 MDHEN, CDR2 SYDVKM. Trimming left V 10 bases short and J 2 bases short, with 14 bases between. The CDR3: CANIYREQETQYF. The CDR3 bases are TGTGCCAACATCTACAGGGAACAAGAGACCCAGTACTTC.

A word on this clonotype: Because it lacks the conserved phenylalanine or tryptophan at the end, this CDR3 is likely a read error. V is TRBV11-2 and J is TRBJ2-1; no clear D. Trimming removed 1 base at V and 9 bases at J, with 7 bases between. This CDR3 has 12 residues. Germline V gene sequence: CDR1 SGHAT, CDR2 FQNNGV. CDR3: CASSLGGLEQFI. As DNA, the CDR3 is TGTGCCAGCAGCTTAGGTGGTCTTGAGCAGTTCATC.

As regards this clonotype: This may come from a read error, since a much larger clone is one base off. This chain connects TRBV6-6 to TRBJ2-3; D may match TRBD1 or TRBD2 (5 bases each). The length of the CDR3 is 12 residues. The V gene's germline CDR1 is MNHNY and CDR2 SVGAGI (reference sequence). Trimming took off 8 bases at V and 4 bases at J, with 10 bases between the two ends. The CDR3 loop reads CASGTQSDTQYF. CDR3 DNA sequence: TGTGCCAGCGGGACCCAATCAGATACGCAGTATTTT.

This sequence joins TRBV6-2 or TRBV6-3 and TRBJ1-1; D gene uncertain. The V end was cut by 7 bases, the J end by 0 bases, with 15 bases between. In germline, CDR1 is MNHEY, CDR2 SVGEGT. This CDR3 comprises 15 residues. The CDR3 spells CASNKLGYMNTEAFF. In nucleotides, the CDR3 is TGTGCCAGCAACAAGCTGGGGTACATGAACACTGAAGCTTTCTTT.

In the case of this clonotype: This may arise from a read error, as a much more abundant clone is one base away. The rearrangement joins TRBV6-1 to TRBJ2-3, with 7 bases identical to TRBD2. The CDR3 totals 13 residues. Germline-derived CDR1 and CDR2 are MNHNS and SASEGT. In DNA, the CDR3 is TGTGCCAGCAGTGGACTAGCTTTAGATACGCGGTATTTT. Amino acid sequence: CASSGLALDTRYF.

The chain has TRBV6-6 and TRBJ1-5; D may be TRBD1 (5 bases). The CDR3 consists of 15 residues. The germline V gene has CDR1 MNHNY and CDR2 SVGAGI (reference sequence). V lost 7 bases to trimming and J lost 1 base, with 14 bases between them. CDR3 nucleotide sequence: TGTGCCAGCACCAACTGGGGACGGAGCAATCAGCCCCAGCATTTT. It encodes CASTNWGRSNQPQHF.

Comment on this clonotype: One junction end disagrees with the germline gene, perhaps due to a read error. This rearrangement joins TRBV28 to TRBJ1-1, with D perhaps matching TRBD1 (6 bases). CDR3 length equals 15 residues. Germline values: CDR1 MDHEN, CDR2 SYDVKM. CDR3 loop: CASRQAGAPNSEAFF. CDR3 DNA sequence: TGTGCCAGCCGTCAGGCAGGGGCCCCGAACTCTGAAGCTTTCTTT.

The CDR3 DNA is TGTGCCAGCAGCGTAACCGGGACAGGCGCCTACGAGCAGTACTTC. The encoded protein is CASSVTGTGAYEQYF. The V call is TRBV7-2, the J call TRBJ2-7, with 8 bases aligning to TRBD1. The J segment lost 2 bases and the V segment lost 5 bases, leaving 8 bases of the junction unmatched. The CDR3 has 15 amino acids. CDR1 and CDR2 from the germline V gene are SGHTA and FQGNSA.

This rearrangement joins TRBV7-9 to TRBJ2-7, with 7 bases that match TRBD1. The ends lost 5 bases at V and 2 bases at J; junction bases unmatched: 12. This CDR3 is built from 16 residues. CDR1 SEHNR and CDR2 FQNEAQ come from the germline V gene (reference sequence). The DNA for the CDR3 is TGTGCCAGCAGCCGTACAGGGGCCTTTTCTCCCTACGAGCAGTACTTC. It yields the protein CASSRTGAFSPYEQYF.